These 25 T cell receptor beta chains were all obtained from the same sample, sequenced in a study of blood T cell repertoires in COVID-19. Repertoires were generated with immunoSEQ multiplex PCR, while TCRdb's copy carries only in-frame clones and drops some. The table records 40,000 or so clones, 75% to 85% of them present only once. Sequenced input: peripheral blood. The receptors were sampled from a human donor in a cohort sampled during active COVID-19.

A single count supports this clone. V is TRBV12-3 or TRBV12-4 and J is TRBJ1-2, with D maybe TRBD1 (5 bases). Deletions cut 6 bases from V and 5 bases from J, with 13 bases between. The CDR3 loop spans 13 amino acids. The CDR3 region is CASSRRGLYGYTF. CDR3 sequence (DNA): TGTGCCAGCAGCCGGAGGGGCCTGTATGGCTACACCTTC.

For the CDR3, the DNA is TGTGCCACCAGCTTATTCGCGGGGCTTACTGAAGCTTTCTTT. Encoded protein: CATSLFAGLTEAFF. The chain has TRBV15 and TRBJ1-1; TRBD1 is a possible D gene (5 bases). V lost 5 bases and J 5 bases, leaving 15 bases between the germline ends. The CDR3 consists of 14 residues. Germline CDR1 reads LNHNV; CDR2 reads YYDKDF (reference sequence).

In the case of this clone: The limits of the CDR3 on the DNA are not certain, so only TCRdb's listed CDR3 is given. V is TRBV12-1 and J is TRBJ1-5; the DNA was not compared with TRBD1, the D call given in the table. TRBV12-1 corresponds to a pseudogene. Ends included, the CDR3 has 16 residues. CDR3 loop: CASSVGWGNSNQPQHF.

V usage is TRBV27 and J usage is TRBJ1-2; 8 nucleotides align to TRBD1. The CDR3 has 13 residues. Looked up from germline, CDR1 is MNHEY and CDR2 is SMNVEV (reference sequence). The V segment lost 5 bases and the J segment 7 bases; nucleotides outside the gene matches: 6. CDR3 DNA sequence: TGTGCCAGCAGTCAGGACAGGGTGGGTGGCTACACCTTC. This codes for CASSQDRVGGYTF.

This clone was recorded only once. The chain joins TRBV6-5 to TRBJ2-1, with 7 positions matching TRBD2. V shed 7 bases and J 7 bases; nucleotides not matched to a gene: 10. This CDR3 has 14 residues. CDR1 is MNHEY, CDR2 SVGAGI, per germline. CDR3 sequence (DNA): TGTGCCAGCACCCCCCCCGGAGCGGGAAATGAGCAGTTCTTC. Amino acid sequence: CASTPPGAGNEQFF.

The chain uses TRBV6-5 and TRBJ2-3, with TRBD2 matching over 12 bases. The V gene's germline CDR1 is MNHEY and CDR2 SVGAGI. Trimming took 2 bases from V and 7 from J; bases not matched to a gene: 7. This CDR3 spans 16 amino acids. Written as DNA, the CDR3 is TGTGCCAGCAGTTACCAACCGGGACTAGCGGGTTATACGCAGTATTTT. Translated, it gives CASSYQPGLAGYTQYF.

This chain connects TRBV11-3 to TRBJ1-1, with a tentative D call TRBD1 (6 bases). V gave up 5 bases and J gave up 1 base, with 8 bases separating them. The germline gives CDR1 SGHNT, CDR2 YENEEA. The CDR3 is 13 amino acids. The CDR3, as DNA: TGTGCCAGCAGCAAGGACAGGAACACTGAAGCTTTCTTT. It is translated as CASSKDRNTEAFF.

The rearrangement links TRBV6-2 or TRBV6-3 to TRBJ1-4, with D perhaps TRBD1 (5 bases). The V and J ends lost 6 bases and 7 bases respectively, with 15 bases between them. The CDR3 has 14 residues. In germline, CDR1 is MNHEY, CDR2 SVGEGT. The CDR3 DNA follows: TGTGCCAGCAGCCCACGGGCAGGGCGTGAAAAACTGTTTTTT. It translates to CASSPRAGREKLFF.

The rearrangement joins TRBV5-4 to TRBJ1-2, with D possibly TRBD1 on 6 matching bases. Germline assignment: CDR1 SGHNT and CDR2 YYREEE (reference sequence). V was clipped by 3 bases and J by 6 bases, with 15 bases between them. The CDR3 spans 14 residues. CDR3 residues: CASSSQGRKDGYTF. Here the CDR3 DNA reads TGTGCCAGCAGCTCGCAGGGGCGTAAAGATGGCTACACCTTC.

The chain carries TRBV27 and TRBJ2-2; possibly TRBD1 for D (5 bases). In germline, CDR1 is MNHEY, CDR2 SMNVEV (reference sequence). This CDR3 has 14 amino acids. V lost 5 bases to trimming and J lost 3 bases, with 10 bases between them. The CDR3 is CASSAYRYTGELFF. The CDR3 region has the DNA TGTGCCAGCAGTGCCTACAGGTACACCGGGGAGCTGTTTTTT.

V and J are TRBV20-1 and TRBJ2-1; 8 bases map to TRBD2. The CDR3 consists of 11 residues. Germline V gene sequence: CDR1 DFQATT, CDR2 SNEGSKA (reference sequence). V was pared by 6 bases and J by 7 bases, with 2 bases of the junction left unmatched. The CDR3 protein is CSARGGNEQFF. The CDR3 coding sequence is TGCAGTGCCCGGGGGGGGAATGAGCAGTTCTTC.

This clone is large by share. The V call is TRBV6-4, the J call TRBJ2-1; 7 bases match TRBD2. Trimming cost V 3 bases and J 7 bases; bases outside gene matches: 9. The germline V gene encodes CDR1 MRHNA and CDR2 SNTAGT. This CDR3 has 15 residues. In DNA form, the CDR3 reads TGTGCCAGCAGTGATGGACTAGATAACTGGAATGAGCAGTTCTTC. It is translated as CASSDGLDNWNEQFF.

This chain links TRBV10-3 with TRBJ2-7; the D gene is possibly TRBD1 (6 bases). This CDR3 contains 14 residues. Germline CDR1 ENHRY, CDR2 SYGVKD. Trimming left V 5 bases short and J 2 bases short, with 13 bases between. CDR3: CAISPQGIAYEQYF. DNA for the CDR3: TGTGCCATCAGTCCACAGGGTATAGCCTACGAGCAGTACTTC.

The rearrangement links TRBV9 to TRBJ2-2; the match to TRBD1 covers 7 bases. CDR3 length equals 15 residues. V lost 3 bases and J lost 6; bases outside the gene matches: 8. CDR1 SGDLS and CDR2 YYNGEE come from the germline V gene. The CDR3 loop is CASSAVGGPAGELFF. The CDR3 nucleotides read TGTGCCAGCAGCGCCGTAGGGGGCCCGGCCGGGGAGCTGTTTTTT.

The rearrangement uses TRBV6-2 or TRBV6-3 and TRBJ2-1; D perhaps matches TRBD2 (5 bases). V lost 1 base and J 7 bases, leaving 5 bases between the germline ends. Germline lookup yields CDR1 MNHEY and CDR2 SVGEGT. This CDR3 spans 12 amino acids. The CDR3, as DNA: TGTGCCAGCAGTTACTGGGAGAATGAGCAGTTCTTC. It is translated as CASSYWENEQFF.

The rearrangement uses TRBV27 and TRBJ2-1, with a weak D call TRBD2 (5 bases). Germline V gene lookup returns CDR1 MNHEY and CDR2 SMNVEV (reference sequence). With 6 bases removed from V and 5 bases from J, the gap between germline ends came to 20 bases. This CDR3 has 16 residues. The DNA for the CDR3 is TGTGCCAGCAGCCGGGTAAGCGGCTCGGCGGACAATGAGCAGTTCTTC. Translated: CASSRVSGSADNEQFF.

The gene calls are TRBV30 and TRBJ2-2; 14 bases map to TRBD2. Per the germline V gene, CDR1 is GTSNPN and CDR2 is SVGIG (reference sequence). J was trimmed by 4 bases and V by 2 bases; bases with no gene match: 9. The CDR3 is 18 amino acids. The CDR3 region is CAWSPGLAGGRSTGELFF. Written as DNA, the CDR3 is TGTGCCTGGAGTCCCGGACTAGCGGGGGGCAGGAGCACCGGGGAGCTGTTTTTT.

The sample holds one count of this clone. J is TRBJ2-2 and V is TRBV30, with TRBD1 matching over 10 bases. CDR1 is GTSNPN and CDR2 is SVGIG in the germline V gene (reference sequence). The CDR3 has 14 residues. V shed 7 bases and J 9 bases; nucleotides not matched to a gene: 11. The CDR3 DNA follows: TGTGCCTTTCGGGGGGGACAGGGGACGTGGGAGCTGTTTTTT. It yields the protein CAFRGGQGTWELFF.

The chain joins TRBV9 to TRBJ2-6; a weak D match, TRBD1 (6 bases). The CDR3 is made up of 18 amino acids. The V and J ends lost 4 bases and 4 bases respectively, with 21 bases between them. Germline CDR1 SGDLS, CDR2 YYNGEE. CDR3 loop: CASSTRDTPFSGANVLTF. The DNA of the CDR3 is TGTGCCAGCAGCACTCGGGACACCCCGTTCTCCGGGGCCAACGTCCTGACTTTC.

The chain carries TRBV25-1 and TRBJ1-5; D not certain. The CDR3 consists of 15 residues. Germline CDR1 is MGHDK and CDR2 is SYGVNS. Trimming shortened V by 10 bases and J by 7 bases, and 23 bases separated the two germline ends. CDR3 protein: CATGGREGTSQPQHF. CDR3 sequence (DNA): TGTGCCACTGGCGGCCGGGAGGGAACTTCGCAGCCCCAGCATTTT. Filled out from reference TRBV25-1 and TRBJ1-5, the complete variable domain reads EADIYQTPRYLVIGTGKKITLECSQTMGHDKMYWYQQDPGMELHLIHYSYGVNSTEKGDLSSESTVSRIRTEHFPLTLESARPSHTSQYLCATGGREGTSQPQHFGDGTRLSIL.

The chain couples TRBV19 to TRBJ2-1, with 9 bases aligning to TRBD1. The CDR3 is 16 amino acids. The ends lost 7 bases at V and 4 bases at J; junction bases unmatched: 11. From germline, CDR1 is LNHDA and CDR2 SQIVND (reference sequence). The CDR3 sequence: CASKSTGTGIYNEQFF. The CDR3 region has the DNA TGTGCCAGTAAATCGACCGGGACAGGGATTTACAATGAGCAGTTCTTC.

The V and J genes are TRBV19 and TRBJ2-3, with 10 nucleotides matching TRBD2. Germline V gene sequence: CDR1 LNHDA, CDR2 SQIVND (reference sequence). This CDR3 is 14 amino acids long. Unmatched junction bases numbered 4, after V lost 6 bases and J lost 4 bases. The CDR3 loop is CASRSSGGADTQYF. The CDR3 region has the DNA TGTGCCAGTAGATCTAGCGGGGGAGCAGATACGCAGTATTTT.

The chain employs TRBV14 and TRBJ1-2; D may be TRBD1 (5 bases). The germline V gene encodes CDR1 SGHDN and CDR2 FVKESK. The CDR3 is made up of 15 amino acids. Trimming left V 3 bases short and J 4 bases short, with 15 bases between. CDR3 nucleotides: TGTGCCAGCAGCCAGGCGGGGCAGGATGGCTATGGCTACACCTTC. This translates into CASSQAGQDGYGYTF.

This sequence joins TRBV4-2 and TRBJ1-1, with TRBD1 as a possible D gene (6 bases). The germline gives CDR1 LGHNA, CDR2 YNFKEQ. CDR3 length: 18 amino acids. Trimming removed 0 bases from V and 0 bases from J, with 17 bases in between. The CDR3 DNA sequence: TGTGCCAGCAGCCAAGATCTGGTAGGGGGTCTAGTGAACACTGAAGCTTTCTTT. Encoded protein: CASSQDLVGGLVNTEAFF.

This clone appeared once. This CDR3 reads CASSEGHLTSGYEQFF. The CDR3 bases are TGTGCCAGCAGTGAAGGCCACTTGACTAGTGGCTATGAGCAGTTCTTC. The chain recombines TRBV2 with TRBJ2-1, with D possibly TRBD2 on 6 matching bases. From germline, CDR1 is SNHLY and CDR2 FYNNEI. The CDR3 spans 16 residues. Trimming took off 1 base at V and 8 bases at J, with 18 bases between the two ends. The entire variable domain, with the rest obtained from reference TRBV2 and TRBJ2-1, is as follows: EPEVTQTPSHQVTQMGQEVILRCVPISNHLYFYWYRQILGQKVEFLVSFYNNEISEKSEIFDDQFSVERPDGSNFTLKIRSTKLEDSAMYFCASSEGHLTSGYEQFFGPGTRLTVL.